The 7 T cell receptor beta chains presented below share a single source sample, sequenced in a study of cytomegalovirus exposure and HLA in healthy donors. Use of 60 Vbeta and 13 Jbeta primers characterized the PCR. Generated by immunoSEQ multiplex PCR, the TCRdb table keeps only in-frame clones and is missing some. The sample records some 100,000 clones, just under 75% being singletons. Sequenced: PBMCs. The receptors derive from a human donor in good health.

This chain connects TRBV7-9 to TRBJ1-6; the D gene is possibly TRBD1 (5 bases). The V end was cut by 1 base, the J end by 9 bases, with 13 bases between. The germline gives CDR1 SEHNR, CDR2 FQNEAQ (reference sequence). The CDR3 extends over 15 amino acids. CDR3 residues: CASSLDQGSVSPLHF. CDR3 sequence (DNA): TGTGCCAGCAGCTTAGATCAGGGTTCAGTTTCACCCCTCCACTTT.

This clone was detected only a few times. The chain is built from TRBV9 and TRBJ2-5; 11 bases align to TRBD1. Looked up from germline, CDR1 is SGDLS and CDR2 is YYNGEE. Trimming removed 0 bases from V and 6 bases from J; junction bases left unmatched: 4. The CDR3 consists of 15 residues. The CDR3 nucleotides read TGTGCCAGCAGCGTAGAGGACAGGGGGCAAAAGACCCAGTACTTC. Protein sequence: CASSVEDRGQKTQYF.

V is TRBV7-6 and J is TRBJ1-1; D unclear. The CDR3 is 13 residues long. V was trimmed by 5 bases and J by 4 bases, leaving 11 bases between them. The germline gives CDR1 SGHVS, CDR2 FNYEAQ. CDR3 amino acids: CASSPEASTEAFF. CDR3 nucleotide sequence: TGTGCCAGCAGCCCGGAAGCGAGCACTGAAGCTTTCTTT.

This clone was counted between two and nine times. CDR3 in amino acids: CASSLAGGGAPLYEQYF. CDR3 bases: TGTGCCAGCAGCTTGGCGGGGGGGGGCGCCCCCCTCTACGAGCAGTACTTC. V gene TRBV5-5 combines with J gene TRBJ2-7, with 8 bases matching TRBD2. The CDR3 loop spans 17 amino acids. In germline, CDR1 is SGHKS, CDR2 YYEKEE (reference sequence). V was clipped by 0 bases and J by 3 bases; unmatched bases: 11.

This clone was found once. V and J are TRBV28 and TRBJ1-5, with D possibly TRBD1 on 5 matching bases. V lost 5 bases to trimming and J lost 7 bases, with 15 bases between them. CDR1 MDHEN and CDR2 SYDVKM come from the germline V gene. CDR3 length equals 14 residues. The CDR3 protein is CASSEVRDDQPQHF. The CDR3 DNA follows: TGTGCCAGCAGTGAGGTGCGGGACGACCAGCCCCAGCATTTT.

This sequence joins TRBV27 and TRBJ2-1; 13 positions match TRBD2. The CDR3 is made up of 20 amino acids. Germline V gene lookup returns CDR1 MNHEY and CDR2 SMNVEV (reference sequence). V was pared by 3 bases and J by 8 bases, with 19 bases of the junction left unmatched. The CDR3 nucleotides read TGTGCCAGCAGTTTCTTGGGACTAGCGGGATCCGGGAACACAAGGGATGAGCAGTTCTTC. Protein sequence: CASSFLGLAGSGNTRDEQFF.

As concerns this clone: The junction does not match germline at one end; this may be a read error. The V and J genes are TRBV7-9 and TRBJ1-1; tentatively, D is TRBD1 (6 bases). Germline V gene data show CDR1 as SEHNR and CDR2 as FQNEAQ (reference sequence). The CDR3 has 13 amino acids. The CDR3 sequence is CSSSLQGVTEAFF. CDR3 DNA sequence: TGTTCCAGCAGCCTACAGGGTGTTACTGAAGCTTTCTTT.